This entry concerns a single TCR beta chain. The antigen it recognizes is unknown. There are no base qualities to consult, and no much larger clone falls within one base. RNA was extracted using the RNeasy kit, and roughly 0.5 to 1 ug of the RNA was reverse transcribed with random hexamers. TCR beta CDR3 regions were amplified with the immunoSEQ multiplex PCR assay covering 54 Vbeta and 13 Jbeta segments. PCR amplification bias was corrected by using a synthetic template baseline for primer optimization and computational correction. The original methods were these. Reads were annotated to V, D and J genes per IMGT and analyzed with immunoSEQ Analyzer, keeping only productive sequences. To calculate clonality, Shannon entropy was normalized by log2 of the number of productive unique sequences and then subtracted from one. Public and private clones were assessed among the 100 most prevalent clones of each patient and control. Susac-specific clones were defined as absent from healthy and MS cohorts, around 970 published viral clones and other ImmuneACCESS disease sequences. The public reads were reprocessed in TCRdb via fastp at Q25 and MiXCR, keeping in-frame beta chains. Every CDR3 protein is listed once, alongside the most common genes and DNA of its rows. These V and J calls rely on TCRdb rather than the paper's analysis. This sample comprises roughly 200,000 distinct CDR3 sequences, about 95% of them detected only once. 0.085% to 0.11% of the sample comes from the top ten.

V was cut back by 4 bases and J by 0 bases, leaving a gap of 7 bases between them. Spanning cysteine to phenylalanine, the CDR3 consists of 14 amino acids. Only the CDR3 part of the read is kept: 42 bases, read in frame from the first base. Via the germline V gene, CDR1 is SGHVS and CDR2 FQNEAQ. This record belongs to a study of CD8 T cells in Susac syndrome (dated by TCRdb to about 2019). Regarding the complete study: The study used repertoire sequencing to test whether antigen drove CD8+ T cell activation and differentiation in Susac syndrome. Broader findings and caveats from the paper: The TCR sequencing and HLA analysis was acknowledged to have included a relatively small number of individuals.

Peripheral blood CD8+ and CD4+ T cells from healthy donors, Susac syndrome patients and multiple sclerosis patients were profiled using high-throughput TCR beta sequencing. Healthy donors were age- and sex-matched controls. Bulk CD8+ and CD4+ T cells were purified by magnetic negative isolation, while CD8+ TEMRA cells were enriched using FACS. Blood was drawn into EDTA tubes, processed within 24 hours, and PBMCs were isolated by density gradient centrifugation. PBMCs destined for TCR sequencing were cryopreserved in liquid nitrogen and later thawed in a 37 °C water bath. Purity of sorted or isolated CD4+, CD8+ and CD8+ TEMRA cells was at least 90%.

The rearrangement joined TRBV7-8 to TRBJ2-1; the D gene cannot be resolved reliably. The sequencing sample was made of CD4+ T cells from PBMCs. This receptor was taken from a human donor in good health. The DNA sequence is given as TGTGCCAGCAGCTCGCTGAGCTCCTACAATGAGCAGTTCTTC. This gives the protein CASSSLSSYNEQFF.